One sample yielded the 5 T cell receptor beta chains listed below, sequenced in a study of identical twins. TCRdb reanalysed the 5' RACE reads using MiXCR and keeps one entry per CDR3 protein. This sample has 450,000 or so distinct CDR3 sequences; 14% occur once, and the top ten carry around 0.52%. This sample also appeared in a second study, on yellow fever vaccine responses in identical twins.

The source material was CD4+ T cells sorted from blood. These receptors originate from a woman aged 18-29 years in good health.

This clonotype was counted between two and nine times. This chain connects TRBV11-3 to TRBJ2-7; the match to TRBD2 covers 12 bases. Germline CDR1 reads SGHNT; CDR2 reads YENEEA. The CDR3 is made up of 16 amino acids. The V segment lost 5 bases and the J segment 1 base; nucleotides outside the gene matches: 6. The CDR3 nucleotides read TGTGCCAGCAGCCCCGGGACTAGCGGGTCGTCCTACGAGCAGTACTTC. Translation gives CASSPGTSGSSYEQYF.

The chain couples TRBV10-3 to TRBJ2-1; 9 bases are shared with TRBD2. Germline values: CDR1 ENHRY, CDR2 SYGVKD. Trimming cost V 5 bases and J 10 bases; bases outside gene matches: 12. CDR3 length equals 15 residues. The DNA of the CDR3 is TGTGCCATCAGTCCCGGGACTAGCCTAGGGGTGGAGCAGTTCTTC. It encodes CAISPGTSLGVEQFF.

This clonotype was found many times. The chain uses TRBV7-2 and TRBJ2-2; 8 bases agree with TRBD1. The germline CDR1 and CDR2 sequences are SGHTA and FQGNSA. The CDR3 is made up of 14 amino acids. The trim removed 4 bases at V and 7 bases at J, leaving 5 bases unmatched. CDR3 loop: CASSSRGLGGELFF. The CDR3 region has the DNA TGTGCCAGCAGCTCCAGGGGGCTGGGCGGGGAGCTGTTTTTT. Variable domain in full (rest from reference TRBV7-2 and TRBJ2-2): GAGVSQSPSNKVTEKGKDVELRCDPISGHTALYWYRQSLGQGLEFLIYFQGNSAPDKSGLPSDRFSAERTGGSVSTLTIQRTQQEDSAVYLCASSSRGLGGELFFGEGSRLTVL.

V gene TRBV7-2 combines with J gene TRBJ2-1, with 13 bases fitting TRBD2. Germline lookup yields CDR1 SGHTA and CDR2 FQGNSA. The CDR3 runs 16 residues. V gave up 0 bases and J gave up 9 bases; unmatched junction bases: 5. CDR3 bases: TGTGCCAGCAGCTTAGCGGCGACTAGCGGGAGGTCTGAGCAGTTCTTC. Protein sequence: CASSLAATSGRSEQFF.

This clonotype was detected many times. This chain links TRBV10-2 with TRBJ1-5; D gene unclear. V lost 2 bases and J lost 5, with 10 bases in between. CDR3 size: 14 residues. Germline V gene data show CDR1 as WSHSY and CDR2 as SAAADI. CDR3 DNA sequence: TGCGCCAGCAGTGAGAGCAATGCACATCAGCCCCAGCATTTT. The encoded protein is CASSESNAHQPQHF.